Presented here are 19 T cell receptor beta chains from one specimen sequenced in a study of glioma-infiltrating T cells. Using RNA template, CDR3s of TCR alpha and beta were amplified with iRepertoire arm-PCR. Via MiXCR, TCRdb re-called the multiplex PCR reads, giving one row per CDR3 protein. This sample has roughly 130,000 distinct CDR3 sequences; about 25% occur once, and the top ten carry roughly a quarter. Sequencing was done on a sample of glioma tissue, nonneoplastic brain tissue, or PBMCs (not recorded which). The receptors here all came from a human donor with low-grade glioma or glioblastoma, undergoing nonglioma brain surgery, or in good health (not recorded which).

Only one count was recorded for this clonotype. A much larger clone differs by one base, so this may be a read error. The chain links TRBV6-2 or TRBV6-3 to TRBJ2-5, with D possibly matching TRBD1 (6 bases). In germline, CDR1 is MNHEY, CDR2 SVGEGT. The CDR3 totals 14 residues. The CDR3 nucleotides are TGTGCCAGCAGAAATCAGGGGTTCCAAGAGACCCGGTACTTC. It codes for CASRNQGFQETRYF.

A few counts support this clonotype. The chain links TRBV19 to TRBJ2-5; no firm D call. The V gene's germline CDR1 is LNHDA and CDR2 SQIVND (reference sequence). V lost 8 bases and J 1 base, leaving 8 bases between the germline ends. The CDR3 spans 12 residues. CDR3 bases: TGTGCCAGTCAGAATTTCCAAGAGACCCAGTACTTC. It yields the protein CASQNFQETQYF.

This chain joins TRBV19 and TRBJ1-5; the D gene is possibly TRBD1 (5 bases). Looked up from germline, CDR1 is LNHDA and CDR2 is SQIVND (reference sequence). The CDR3 has 13 amino acids. V dropped 9 bases and J dropped 4 bases, with 13 bases sitting between them. CDR3: CARPGKGNQPQHF. CDR3 in DNA: TGTGCCAGGCCAGGGAAGGGGAATCAGCCCCAGCATTTT.

This clonotype was seen a few times. This rearrangement joins TRBV4-2 to TRBJ2-5; D is perhaps TRBD1 or TRBD2 (5 bases each). V dropped 1 base and J dropped 5 bases, with 11 bases sitting between them. The CDR3 totals 14 residues. Per the germline V gene, CDR1 is LGHNA and CDR2 is YNFKEQ. This chain's CDR3 is CASSQGGSVETQYF. Written as DNA, the CDR3 is TGTGCCAGCAGCCAAGGGGGGAGCGTGGAGACCCAGTACTTC.

This chain connects TRBV12-3 or TRBV12-4 to TRBJ1-1; D gene unclear. Trimming took 2 bases from V and 0 from J, leaving 10 bases between them. CDR3 length equals 15 residues. This chain's CDR3 is CASSLQGFMNTEAFF. CDR3 DNA sequence: TGTGCCAGCAGTTTACAAGGTTTCATGAACACTGAAGCTTTCTTT.

V and J are TRBV20-1 and TRBJ2-5, with D maybe TRBD2 (7 bases). The germline V gene has CDR1 DFQATT and CDR2 SNEGSKA (reference sequence). V was clipped by 3 bases and J by 1 base, with 15 bases between them. This CDR3 comprises 15 residues. The DNA of the CDR3 is TGCAGTGCTAGTTCGGGGGGCGGGGTCCAAGAGACCCAGTACTTC. Its protein is CSASSGGGVQETQYF.

This clonotype came up a few times. The rearrangement joins TRBV7-2 to TRBJ1-2; D is uncertain. CDR3 length: 14 residues. Between the trimmed V and J ends, which lost 4 bases and 5 bases, there was a span of 14 bases. Per the germline V gene, CDR1 is SGHTA and CDR2 is FQGNSA. Written as DNA, the CDR3 is TGTGCCAGCAGCTCCCCCCCCCGACTGTATGGCTACACCTTC. As protein: CASSSPPRLYGYTF. The full variable domain, in which reference TRBV7-2 and TRBJ1-2 provide the parts outside the CDR3, is GAGVSQSPSNKVTEKGKDVELRCDPISGHTALYWYRQSLGQGLEFLIYFQGNSAPDKSGLPSDRFSAERTGGSVSTLTIQRTQQEDSAVYLCASSSPPRLYGYTFGSGTRLTVV.

This clonotype has just a few counts. This chain uses TRBV20-1 with TRBJ2-5; perhaps TRBD2 as D (5 bases). Germline CDR1 reads DFQATT; CDR2 reads SNEGSKA (reference sequence). The V end lost 2 bases, the J end lost 0 bases, and 16 bases lay between the germline ends. The CDR3 is made up of 16 amino acids. CDR3 region: CSARKSSPRDQETQYF. In DNA, the CDR3 is TGCAGTGCTAGAAAGTCGTCACCGAGGGACCAAGAGACCCAGTACTTC.

This clonotype has just a few counts. CDR3 loop: CASSLLDRVRVRTMNTEAFF. In nucleotides, the CDR3 is TGTGCCAGCAGTTTACTCGACAGGGTAAGGGTGAGGACCATGAACACTGAAGCTTTCTTT. The V and J genes are TRBV28 and TRBJ1-1; 7 nucleotides agree with TRBD1. This CDR3 region has 20 residues. Germline V CDR1 and CDR2: MDHEN, SYDVKM. V lost 2 bases to trimming and J lost 0 bases; unmatched junction nucleotides: 18.

This clonotype was observed once. The CDR3 region has the DNA TGTGCCAGCAGCTTAGGTGGGGCTAGCGGCACCACAGATACGCAGTATTTT. Amino acid sequence: CASSLGGASGTTDTQYF. The rearrangement links TRBV7-9 to TRBJ2-3; 7 bases match TRBD2. Trimming at V came to 1 base and at J to 2 bases, leaving 9 bases not matched to a gene. The germline gives CDR1 SEHNR, CDR2 FQNEAQ (reference sequence). The CDR3 has 17 residues.

The V and J genes are TRBV19 and TRBJ1-2; D not certain. Per the germline V gene, CDR1 is LNHDA and CDR2 is SQIVND (reference sequence). This CDR3 is built from 14 residues. Trimming stripped 3 bases from V and 5 bases from J, with 13 bases between. The CDR3 DNA is TGTGCCAGTAGTATTCCGCCGAGCCAATATGGCTACACCTTC. Translation: CASSIPPSQYGYTF.

This clonotype was detected a few times. V is TRBV6-1 and J is TRBJ1-6; D may be TRBD1 (6 bases). CDR1 MNHNS and CDR2 SASEGT come from the germline V gene. The CDR3 has 15 amino acids. V was pared by 6 bases and J by 7 bases, with 16 bases between. CDR3 DNA sequence: TGTGCCAGCAGCCCGCAGGGGAGGGGGAATTCACCCCTCCACTTT. Amino acids: CASSPQGRGNSPLHF.

This sequence joins TRBV4-1 and TRBJ1-1; D not certain. This CDR3 spans 15 amino acids. CDR1 and CDR2 (germline): MGHRA, YSYEKL. V was cut by 8 bases and J by 3 bases, with 19 bases left in between. CDR3 DNA: TGCGCCAGCCGGCCTATCGGGAGGCGAGACACTGAAGCTTTCTTT. Its protein product is CASRPIGRRDTEAFF.

A word on this clonotype: It may be a read error: a sequence one base away is much more abundant. The chain recombines TRBV24-1 with TRBJ2-1; possible D gene TRBD2, 5 bases. In germline, CDR1 is KGHDR, CDR2 SFDVKD. Trimming took 5 bases from V and 5 from J, leaving 18 bases between them. This CDR3 has 16 amino acids. The CDR3 nucleotides are TGTGCCACCAGTGGCGGAGCGGCAGGTCACAACAATGAGCAGTTCTTC. This gives the protein CATSGGAAGHNNEQFF.

This clonotype was found a few times. The V gene is TRBV2, the J gene TRBJ2-5; D gene unclear. Germline-derived CDR1 and CDR2 are SNHLY and FYNNEI. This CDR3 is 13 amino acids long. V was pared by 3 bases and J by 5 bases, with 10 bases between. CDR3 loop: CASSETWLETQYF. The CDR3 region has the DNA TGTGCCAGCAGTGAGACGTGGCTGGAGACCCAGTACTTC.

Points on this clonotype: Germline and junction disagree at one end, which may indicate a read error. The gene calls are TRBV6-4 and TRBJ1-1; 7 nucleotides agree with TRBD1. Germline V gives CDR1 MRHNA, CDR2 SNTAGT. The CDR3 extends over 16 amino acids. The CDR3 nucleotides are TGTGTCAGCAGTGACTCGCCCCTAACAGGGGCGGATGAAGCTTTCTTT. Protein product: CVSSDSPLTGADEAFF.

In this sample, this clonotype turned up many times. The gene calls are TRBV20-1 and TRBJ1-1; a possible D gene is TRBD1 (6 bases). The germline gives CDR1 DFQATT, CDR2 SNEGSKA (reference sequence). V was cut by 7 bases and J by 4 bases, with 13 bases left in between. CDR3 size: 12 residues. The CDR3 DNA reads TGCAGTGTTCGAGGGGGGACCACTGAAGCTTTCTTT. Its protein is CSVRGGTTEAFF.

A few counts support this clonotype. The rearrangement uses TRBV2 and TRBJ1-4; 9 nucleotides match TRBD1. Germline CDR1 and CDR2: SNHLY and FYNNEI. V trimming: 7 bases; J trimming: 10 bases; junction bases outside the gene matches: 7. CDR3 length: 13 amino acids. The CDR3 sequence is CASTGTGRGKLFF. The CDR3 bases are TGTGCCAGCACCGGGACAGGGCGCGGAAAACTGTTTTTT.

The chain combines TRBV20-1 with TRBJ2-1; 7 bases are a match to TRBD2. This CDR3 comprises 13 residues. V was clipped by 6 bases and J by 7 bases; unmatched bases: 9. Germline values: CDR1 DFQATT, CDR2 SNEGSKA (reference sequence). CDR3 region: CSALGGGENEQFF. In DNA form, the CDR3 reads TGCAGTGCCCTTGGGGGGGGGGAGAATGAGCAGTTCTTC.